The 3 T cell receptor beta chains below come from one sample, sequenced in a study of blood T cells in healthy people across ages. Alongside a J-beta primer mix, a sample-barcoded 5' primer served in a second PCR lasting about 7 to 11 cycles. In TCRdb, the 5' RACE reads were re-called with MiXCR into one record per CDR3 protein. The sample consists of 720,000 or so distinct CDR3 sequences, around 38% of them appearing once. The sequencing sample was made of blood. Receptors originate from a man older than 75 in good health.

The chain uses TRBV9 and TRBJ2-1, with TRBD1 matching over 8 bases. The CDR3 has 16 amino acids. The germline V gene encodes CDR1 SGDLS and CDR2 YYNGEE. J lost 6 bases, V lost 4 bases, and 12 bases had no gene match. This CDR3 reads CASSPGPGGAFNEQFF. CDR3 bases: TGTGCCAGCAGCCCGGGTCCAGGGGGCGCGTTCAATGAGCAGTTCTTC.

The V and J genes are TRBV12-3 or TRBV12-4 and TRBJ2-1; possible D gene TRBD1, 7 bases. The V end lost 6 bases, the J end lost 9 bases, and 18 bases lay between the germline ends. The CDR3 runs to 14 residues. This CDR3 is CASRSQGGLGEQFF. The CDR3 DNA follows: TGTGCCAGCAGATCGCAGGGGGGATTGGGTGAGCAGTTCTTC.

This chain joins TRBV4-3 and TRBJ1-1; tentative D call: TRBD1 (5 bases). V lost 4 bases and J 6 bases, leaving 15 bases between the germline ends. This CDR3 contains 14 residues. Per the germline V gene, CDR1 is LGHNA and CDR2 is YSLEER. The CDR3 spells CASSRNPGFSEAFF. CDR3 nucleotide sequence: TGCGCCAGCAGCCGAAACCCAGGGTTTTCTGAAGCTTTCTTT.